This TCR beta chain derives from a study of T cells after yellow fever vaccination. This clonotype showed up many times. TCRdb reprocessed the 5' RACE reads via MiXCR and lists one record per CDR3 protein. The sample lists 9,500 to 15,000 distinct CDR3 sequences; roughly 6.1% were seen once. The CDR3 is 16 amino acids. The junction had 6 bases not matched to a gene; V was cut back by 0 bases and J by 6 bases. Germline V gene sequence: CDR1 MGHRA, CDR2 YSYEKL. The rearrangement links TRBV4-1 to TRBJ2-2; 8 bases line up with TRBD1. Sequencing used PBMCs, either bulk or a sorted T-cell subset (CD4+, CD8+, memory, or dextramer-sorted; not recorded which), obtained on the day of the yellow fever booster vaccination. This sequence was found in a man aged 25-45 years who received the YFV17D yellow fever vaccine. CDR3: CASSQEVGTGPGELFF. The CDR3 nucleotides are TGCGCCAGCAGCCAAGAAGTCGGGACAGGTCCCGGGGAGCTGTTTTTT.